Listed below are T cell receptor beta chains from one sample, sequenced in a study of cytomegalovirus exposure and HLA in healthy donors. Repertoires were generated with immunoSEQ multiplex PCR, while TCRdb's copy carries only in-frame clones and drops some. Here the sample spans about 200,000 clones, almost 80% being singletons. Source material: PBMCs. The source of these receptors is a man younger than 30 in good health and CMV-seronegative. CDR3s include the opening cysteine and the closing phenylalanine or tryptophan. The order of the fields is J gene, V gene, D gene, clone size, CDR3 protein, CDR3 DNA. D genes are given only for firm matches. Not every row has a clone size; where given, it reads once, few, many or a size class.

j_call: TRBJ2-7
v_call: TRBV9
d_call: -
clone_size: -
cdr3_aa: CASSLGGHGEQYF
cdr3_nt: TGTGCCAGCAGCCTTGGGGGACACGGCGAGCAGTACTTC

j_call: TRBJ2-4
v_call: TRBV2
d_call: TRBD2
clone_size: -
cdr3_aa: CASRGGARAKNIQYF
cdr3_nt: TGTGCCAGCCGGGGGGGGGCGCGGGCCAAAAACATTCAGTACTTC

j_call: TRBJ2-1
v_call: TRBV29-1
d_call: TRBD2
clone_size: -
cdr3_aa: CSVEDMQRGGYNEQFF
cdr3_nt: TGCAGCGTTGAAGATATGCAGCGGGGGGGATACAATGAGCAGTTCTTC

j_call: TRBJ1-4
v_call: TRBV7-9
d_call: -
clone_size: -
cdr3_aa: CSSSKEGLVEKLFF
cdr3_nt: TGTTCCAGCAGCAAGGAGGGGTTGGTTGAAAAACTGTTTTTT

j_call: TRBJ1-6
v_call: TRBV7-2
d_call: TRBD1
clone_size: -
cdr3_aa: CASSLSTGNDSPLHF
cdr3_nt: TGTGCCAGCAGCTTATCGACAGGGAACGATTCACCCCTCCACTTT

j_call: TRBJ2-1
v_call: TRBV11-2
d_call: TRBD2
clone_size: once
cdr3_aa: CASSGLPSGSLINEQFF
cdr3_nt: TGTGCCAGCAGCGGACTACCTAGCGGGAGCCTTATCAATGAGCAGTTCTTC

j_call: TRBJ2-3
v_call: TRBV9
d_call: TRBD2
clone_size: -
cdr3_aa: CASNLSGRSGDTQYF
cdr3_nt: TGTGCCAGCAACCTTAGCGGGAGGAGCGGCGATACGCAGTATTTT

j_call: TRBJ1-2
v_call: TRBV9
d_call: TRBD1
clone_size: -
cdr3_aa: CASSVTPDRVADF
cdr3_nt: TGTGCCAGCAGCGTCACTCCCGACAGGGTCGCCGACTTC

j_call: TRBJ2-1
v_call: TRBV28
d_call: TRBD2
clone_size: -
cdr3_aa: CASNGELLAGAVNEQFF
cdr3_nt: TGTGCCAGCAACGGGGAGTTACTAGCGGGAGCGGTCAATGAGCAGTTCTTC

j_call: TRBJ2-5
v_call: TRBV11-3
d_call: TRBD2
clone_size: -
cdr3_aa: CASSLGALAALETQYF
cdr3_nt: TGTGCCAGCAGCTTAGGAGCCCTAGCGGCCTTGGAGACCCAGTACTTC

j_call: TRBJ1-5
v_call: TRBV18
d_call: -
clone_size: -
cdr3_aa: CASSAKNQPQHF
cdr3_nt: TGTGCCAGCTCAGCGAAGAATCAGCCCCAGCATTTT

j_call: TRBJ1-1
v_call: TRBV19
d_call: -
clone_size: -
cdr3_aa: CASSGRRGRGAEAFF
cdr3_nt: TGTGCCAGTAGTGGAAGACGGGGCAGGGGCGCTGAAGCTTTCTTT

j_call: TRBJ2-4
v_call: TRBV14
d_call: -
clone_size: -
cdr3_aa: CASSQPASPGSGNIQYF
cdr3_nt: TGTGCCAGCAGCCAACCCGCCTCTCCAGGGTCTGGAAACATTCAGTACTTC

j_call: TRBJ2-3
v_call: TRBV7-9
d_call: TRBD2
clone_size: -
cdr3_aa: CASRSGTSGRTDTQYF
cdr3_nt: TGTGCCAGCAGGTCGGGGACTAGCGGGAGGACAGATACGCAGTATTTT

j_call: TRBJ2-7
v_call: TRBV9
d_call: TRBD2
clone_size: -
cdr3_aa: CASSVDGSGGQGEQYF
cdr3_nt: TGTGCCAGCAGCGTAGATGGGAGCGGGGGGCAAGGCGAGCAGTACTTC

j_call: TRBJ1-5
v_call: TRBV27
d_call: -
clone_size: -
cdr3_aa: CASSLMGGGNQPQHF
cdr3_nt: TGTGCCAGCAGTTTAATGGGGGGAGGCAATCAGCCCCAGCATTTT

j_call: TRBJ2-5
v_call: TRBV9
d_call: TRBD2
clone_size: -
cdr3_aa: CASSVGAGEQYF
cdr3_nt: TGTGCCAGCAGCGTAGGGGCGGGAGAGCAGTACTTC